This T cell receptor beta chain was sequenced in a study of T-cell reconstitution after alpha-beta-depleted transplantation in children. Study-wide results and limits: The study traced high day-60 TCRbeta diversity in some patients to surviving recipient T cells and thymic progenitors.

Unique molecular identifiers were used to barcode this TCRbeta library. MiXCR was run by TCRdb on the PCR reads, yielding one entry per CDR3 protein. The top ten clones hold around 30% of a sample with about 980,000 distinct CDR3 sequences, around 30% of them seen once. The CDR3 has 17 amino acids. V shed 4 bases, J shed 4 bases, and the junction held 13 bases outside the gene matches. From germline, CDR1 is LNHDA and CDR2 SQIVND (reference sequence). Worth noting for this clonotype: The antigen is undetermined.

The sequence was collected from a boy less than two years old who had a stem cell transplant for SCID, so the T cells may come from the graft donor. The sequencing used PBMCs, mostly from graft donor cells, collected 360 days after TCRalphabeta/CD19-depleted stem cell transplant. This chain joins TRBV19 and TRBJ2-1, with 7 bases fitting TRBD1. CDR3 region: CASSTERQGAKYNEQFF. CDR3 nucleotides: TGTGCCAGTAGTACCGAACGACAGGGCGCGAAATACAATGAGCAGTTCTTC.